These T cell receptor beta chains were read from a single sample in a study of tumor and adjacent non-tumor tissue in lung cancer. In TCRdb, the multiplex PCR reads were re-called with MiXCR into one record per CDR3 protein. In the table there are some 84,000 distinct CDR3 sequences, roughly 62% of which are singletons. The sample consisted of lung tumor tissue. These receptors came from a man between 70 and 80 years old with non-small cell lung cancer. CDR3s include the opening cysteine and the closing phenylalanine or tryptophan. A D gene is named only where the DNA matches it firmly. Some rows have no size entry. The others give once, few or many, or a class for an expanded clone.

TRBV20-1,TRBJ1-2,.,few,CSGSQVVDYGYTF,TGCAGTGGCTCGCAGGTGGTGGACTATGGCTACACCTTC
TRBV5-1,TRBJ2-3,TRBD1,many,CASSFPDRGADTQYF,TGCGCCAGCAGCTTCCCGGACAGGGGGGCAGATACGCAGTATTTT
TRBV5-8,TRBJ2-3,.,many,CASSAGPWDTQYF,TGTGCCAGCAGCGCCGGACCTTGGGATACGCAGTATTTT
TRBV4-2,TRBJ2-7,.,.,CTSSQAVTSRSNEQYF,TGTACCAGCAGCCAGGCTGTCACTAGCAGGAGTAACGAGCAGTACTTC
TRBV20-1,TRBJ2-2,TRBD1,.,CSVRVSGGGTGELFF,TGCAGTGTTAGGGTCTCAGGGGGCGGTACTGGGGAGCTGTTTTTT
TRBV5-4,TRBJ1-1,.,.,CASRPGVGAEAFF,TGTGCCAGCAGACCTGGTGTTGGCGCTGAAGCTTTCTTT
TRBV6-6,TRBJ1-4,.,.,CAGSRGQKDEKLFF,TGTGCCGGCAGCCGTGGACAGAAAGATGAAAAACTGTTTTTT
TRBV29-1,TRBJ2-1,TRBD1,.,CSVFHLRQGTQHTDNEQFF,TGCAGTGTTTTTCATCTGCGACAGGGTACCCAGCATACGGACAATGAGCAGTTCTTC
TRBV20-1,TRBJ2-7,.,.,CSWWGQQSSYEHYF,TGCAGTTGGTGGGGGCAACAAAGCTCCTACGAGCATTACTTC
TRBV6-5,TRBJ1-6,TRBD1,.,CATSLTGENSPLLF,TGTGCCACTTCCTTAACAGGGGAGAATTCACCCCTCCTCTTT
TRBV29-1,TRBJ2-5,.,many,CSVSPYQETQYF,TGCAGCGTTTCTCCCTACCAAGAGACCCAGTACTTC
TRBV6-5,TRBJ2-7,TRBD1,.,CATRQWDSYEQYF,TGTGCCACCAGGCAATGGGACAGTTACGAGCAGTACTTC
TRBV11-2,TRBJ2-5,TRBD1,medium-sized,CASSSRRDRVQETQYF,TGTGCCAGCAGCTCTCGCCGGGACAGGGTGCAAGAGACCCAGTACTTC
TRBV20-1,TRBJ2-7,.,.,CSAPLQGYSYEQYF,TGCAGTGCCCCATTGCAGGGATATTCCTACGAGCAGTACTTC
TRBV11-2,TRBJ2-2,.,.,CASIMTGELFF,TGTGCCAGCATTATGACCGGGGAGCTGTTTTTT
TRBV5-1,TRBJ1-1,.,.,CASSLAGGWTEAFF,TGCGCCAGCAGCTTGGCCGGGGGGTGGACTGAAGCTTTCTTT
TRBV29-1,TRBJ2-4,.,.,CSTKSLDIQNF,TGCAGCACCAAGTCTTTGGACATTCAGAACTTC
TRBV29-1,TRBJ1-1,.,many,CSVDRGGMNTEAFF,TGCAGCGTTGATAGGGGCGGCATGAACACTGAAGCTTTCTTT
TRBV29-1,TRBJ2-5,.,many,CSVSGFQETQYF,TGCAGCGTCTCCGGGTTCCAAGAGACCCAGTACTTC
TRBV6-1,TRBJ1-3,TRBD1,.,CACSSSGTGGDF,TGTGCCTGCAGTTCCTCAGGGACAGGGGGAGATTTT
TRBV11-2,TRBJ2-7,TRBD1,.,CASNLGQGKACEQYF,TGTGCCAGCAACTTAGGACAGGGGAAGGCCTGCGAGCAGTACTTC
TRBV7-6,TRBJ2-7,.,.,CASSLEPWTEQYF,TGTGCCAGCAGCTTAGAACCGTGGACCGAGCAGTACTTC
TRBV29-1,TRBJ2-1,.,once,CSVFAPSQGLYNEQFF,TGCAGCGTTTTTGCCCCTAGCCAGGGGCTTTACAATGAGCAGTTCTTC